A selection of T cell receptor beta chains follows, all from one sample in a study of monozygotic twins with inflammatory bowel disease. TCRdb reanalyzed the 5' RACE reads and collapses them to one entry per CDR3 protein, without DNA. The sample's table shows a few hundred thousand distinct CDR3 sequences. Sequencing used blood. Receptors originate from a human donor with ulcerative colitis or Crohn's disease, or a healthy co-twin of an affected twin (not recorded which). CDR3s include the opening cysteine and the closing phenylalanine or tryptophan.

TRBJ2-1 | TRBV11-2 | CASSGVSSYNEQFF
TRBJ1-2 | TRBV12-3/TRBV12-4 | CASRTIYGYTF
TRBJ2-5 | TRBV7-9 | CASSLSGRPQETQYF
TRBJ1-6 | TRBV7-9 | CASSDQRHNNSPLHF
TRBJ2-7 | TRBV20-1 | CSARDPTSGALREQYF
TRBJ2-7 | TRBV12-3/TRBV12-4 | CASSTKTGVSYEQYF
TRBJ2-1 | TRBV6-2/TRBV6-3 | CASRGLDNEQFF
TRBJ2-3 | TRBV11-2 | CASATRREQRFSNTDTQYF
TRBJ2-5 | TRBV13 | CASSERDYQETQYF
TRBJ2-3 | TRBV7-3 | CASRRGASTDTQYF
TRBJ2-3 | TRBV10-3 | CAISAPVDRGSGSTDTQYF
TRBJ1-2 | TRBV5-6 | CASSFKQGDGYTF
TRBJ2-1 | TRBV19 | CASSSGGKNEQFF
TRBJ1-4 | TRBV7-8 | CASSSGQGWEKLFF
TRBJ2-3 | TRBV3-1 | CASSQERIRGAPDTQYF
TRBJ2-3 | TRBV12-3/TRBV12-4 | CASSLTSPTDTQYF
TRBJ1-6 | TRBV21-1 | CASPGPKDSPLHF
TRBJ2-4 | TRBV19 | CASSIRTAGPLAKNIQYF
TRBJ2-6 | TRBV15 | CATSPPAGWSAGANVLTF
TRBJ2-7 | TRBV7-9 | CASSWEWGSSYEQYF
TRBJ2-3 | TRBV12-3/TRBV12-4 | CASIPRRGAADTQYF
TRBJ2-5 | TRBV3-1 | CASSLIQGRFGETQYF
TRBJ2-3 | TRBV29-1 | CSVEYPSGERMSDTQYF
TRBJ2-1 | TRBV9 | CASSVVGGTYNEQFF
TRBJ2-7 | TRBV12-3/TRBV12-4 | CASSLGGSLYEQYF
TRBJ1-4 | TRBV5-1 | CASSVDRALNEKLFF
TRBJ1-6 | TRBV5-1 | CASSPDRVSPLHF
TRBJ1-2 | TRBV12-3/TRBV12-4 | CASSPGHTIEGYTF
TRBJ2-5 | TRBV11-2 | CATARAGQGIGETQYF
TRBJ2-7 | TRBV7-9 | CASSPRGDYEQYF
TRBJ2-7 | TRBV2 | CASSVERPAEQYF
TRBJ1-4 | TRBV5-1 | CASSPATEGGKLFF
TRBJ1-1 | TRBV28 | CASSLGARAFF
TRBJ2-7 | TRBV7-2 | CASSSLTGSEQYF
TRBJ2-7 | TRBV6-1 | CASSNLFLGQGYEQYF
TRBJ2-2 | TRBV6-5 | CASSYSIAGAGGELFF
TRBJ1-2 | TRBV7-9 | CASSLGGWTHGYTF
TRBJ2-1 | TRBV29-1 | CSVDAGPSYNEQFF
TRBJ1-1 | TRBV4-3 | CASSQLGVGGLTEAFF
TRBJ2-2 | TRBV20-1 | CSASGGGGGELFF
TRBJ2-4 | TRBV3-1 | CASSLGTGLRLGIQYF
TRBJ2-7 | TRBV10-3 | CATQGQFSYEQYF